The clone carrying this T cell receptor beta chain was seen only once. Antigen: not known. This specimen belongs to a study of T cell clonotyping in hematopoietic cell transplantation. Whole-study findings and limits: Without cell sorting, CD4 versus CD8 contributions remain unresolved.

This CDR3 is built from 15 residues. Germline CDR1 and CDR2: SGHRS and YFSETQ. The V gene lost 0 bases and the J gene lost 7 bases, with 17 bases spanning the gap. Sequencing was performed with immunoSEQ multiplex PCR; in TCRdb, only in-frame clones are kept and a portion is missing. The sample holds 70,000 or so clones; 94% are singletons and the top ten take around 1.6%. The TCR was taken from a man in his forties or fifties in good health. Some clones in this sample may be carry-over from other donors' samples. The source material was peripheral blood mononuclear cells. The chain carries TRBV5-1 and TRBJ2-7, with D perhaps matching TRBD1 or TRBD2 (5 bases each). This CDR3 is CASSLARDPPGEQYF. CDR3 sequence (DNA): TGCGCCAGCAGCTTGGCCCGGGACCCACCTGGGGAGCAGTACTTC.